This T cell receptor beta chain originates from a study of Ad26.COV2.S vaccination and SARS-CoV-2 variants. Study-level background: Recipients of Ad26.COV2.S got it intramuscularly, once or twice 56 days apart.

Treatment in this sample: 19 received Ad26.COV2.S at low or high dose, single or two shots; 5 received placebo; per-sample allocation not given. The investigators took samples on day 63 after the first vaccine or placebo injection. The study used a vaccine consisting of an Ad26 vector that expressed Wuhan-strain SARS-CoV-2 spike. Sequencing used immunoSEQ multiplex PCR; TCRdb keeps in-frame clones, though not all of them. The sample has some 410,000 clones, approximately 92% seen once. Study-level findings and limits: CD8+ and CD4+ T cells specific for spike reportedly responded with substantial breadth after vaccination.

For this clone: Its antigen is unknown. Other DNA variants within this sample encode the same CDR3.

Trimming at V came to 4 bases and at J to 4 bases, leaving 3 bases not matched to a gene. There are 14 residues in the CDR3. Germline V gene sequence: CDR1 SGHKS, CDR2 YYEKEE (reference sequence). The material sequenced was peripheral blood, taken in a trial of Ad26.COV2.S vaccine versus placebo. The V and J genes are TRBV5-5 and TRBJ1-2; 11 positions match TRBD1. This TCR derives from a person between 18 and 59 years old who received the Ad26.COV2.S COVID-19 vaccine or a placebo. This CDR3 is CASSTGTGGYGYTF. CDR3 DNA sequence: TGTGCCAGCAGCACCGGGACAGGGGGCTATGGCTACACCTTC.